This T cell receptor beta chain was sequenced for a study of CD8+ T cells in alopecia areata. Isolated RNA was reverse transcribed into cDNA used as the sequencing template. The protocol was immunoSEQ multiplex PCR, while the TCRdb copy is restricted to in-frame clones and leaves out a portion. The table lists roughly 190,000 clones, approximately 57% of them singletons, with 1% in the top ten. Described treatment: oral pan-JAK inhibitor, 5-10 mg twice daily. With 7 bases removed from V and 1 base from J, the gap between germline ends came to 7 bases. Germline V CDR1 and CDR2: GTSNPN, SVGIG (reference sequence). The length of the CDR3 is 11 residues.

Sample: CD4+ T cells sorted from blood, taken at week 24, from a patient treated with tofacitinib. The clonotype originates from a human donor with alopecia areata. The chain employs TRBV30 and TRBJ1-1; D is uncertain. CDR3 nucleotides: TGTGCCTCTCAGGAGAACACTGAAGCTTTCTTT. Protein product: CASQENTEAFF.